Each of the 26 T cell receptor beta chains below was sequenced from the same sample in a study of PD-L1 blockade in urothelial cancer. Assay: immunoSEQ multiplex PCR; the TCRdb copy retains only in-frame clones and omits some. Here the sample spans fewer than 90,000 clones, less than 95% being singletons. Time point indicated: peripheral blood 6 weeks after treatment start. The sample consisted of PBMCs, taken around atezolizumab (anti-PD-L1) treatment. These receptors were obtained from a woman of 80 years or more with urothelial cancer.

The V and J genes are TRBV11-3 and TRBJ2-1, with 9 positions matching TRBD1. The V gene end was trimmed by 1 base and the J gene end by 9 bases; junction bases not matched to a gene: 1. The CDR3 spans 13 residues. Germline V gives CDR1 SGHNT, CDR2 YENEEA. The CDR3: CASSLVTGGEQFF. The CDR3 DNA sequence: TGTGCCAGCAGCTTAGTGACAGGGGGTGAGCAGTTCTTC.

The rearrangement uses TRBV28 and TRBJ2-7; TRBD1 is a possible D gene (6 bases). CDR3 size: 12 residues. Germline CDR1 MDHEN, CDR2 SYDVKM. V was cut by 10 bases and J by 4 bases, with 14 bases left in between. This CDR3 reads CATTQGRYEQYF. In DNA form, the CDR3 reads TGTGCCACCACACAGGGTAGGTACGAGCAGTACTTC.

The genes are TRBV5-4 and TRBJ2-7; TRBD1 might be the D (6 bases). V was cut by 0 bases and J by 8 bases, with 12 bases left in between. Germline values: CDR1 SGHNT, CDR2 YYREEE (reference sequence). This CDR3 is 13 amino acids long. The DNA of the CDR3 is TGTGCCAGCAGCTTGGACAGGGTGAGAAAGCAGTACTTC. Amino acids: CASSLDRVRKQYF. The variable domain in full, completed from reference TRBV5-4 and TRBJ2-7, reads ETGVTQSPTHLIKTRGQQVTLRCSSQSGHNTVSWYQQALGQGPQFIFQYYREEENGRGNFPPRFSGLQFPNYSSELNVNALELDDSALYLCASSLDRVRKQYFGPGTRLTVT.

This chain connects TRBV29-1 to TRBJ2-1; 9 nucleotides line up with TRBD1. V lost 3 bases to trimming and J lost 3 bases; unmatched junction nucleotides: 6. Germline V gene sequence: CDR1 SQVTM, CDR2 ANQGSEA. The CDR3 has 15 residues. The CDR3 DNA sequence: TGCAGCGTTGAGGCCCGACAGGGGGGCTACAATGAGCAGTTCTTC. It encodes CSVEARQGGYNEQFF.

This chain connects TRBV15 to TRBJ2-7, with 7 nucleotides matching TRBD2. The CDR3 consists of 16 residues. CDR1 and CDR2 (germline): LNHNV, YYDKDF (reference sequence). The V and J ends lost 1 base and 7 bases, in that order; junction bases with no gene match: 13. CDR3 nucleotide sequence: TGTGCCACCAGCAGAGGGGGTTTTGCGGGAGCTAGGGAGCAGTACTTC. This gives the protein CATSRGGFAGAREQYF. Full variable domain (outside the CDR3, taken from reference TRBV15 and TRBJ2-7): DAMVIQNPRYQVTQFGKPVTLSCSQTLNHNVMYWYQQKSSQAPKLLFHYYDKDFNNEADTPDNFQSRRPNTSFCFLDIRSPGLGDTAMYLCATSRGGFAGAREQYFGPGTRLTVT.

This chain uses TRBV28 with TRBJ2-7; D perhaps matches TRBD1 (5 bases). Trimming stripped 5 bases from V and 2 bases from J, with 13 bases between. The germline gives CDR1 MDHEN, CDR2 SYDVKM. The CDR3 totals 14 residues. CDR3 nucleotide sequence: TGTGCCAGCAGTGCAACAGGATTACCCTACGAGCAGTACTTC. This sequence encodes CASSATGLPYEQYF.

Remarks on this clone: Germline is not matched at one junction end, which may reflect a read error. The rearrangement uses TRBV2 and TRBJ2-5, with 9 bases identical to TRBD2. This CDR3 is built from 12 residues. CDR1 is SNHLY and CDR2 is FYNNEI in the germline V gene. CDR3 in amino acids: CASSDSWASGDF. The CDR3 coding sequence is TGTGCCAGCAGTGATTCTTGGGCTAGCGGGGACTTC.

The rearrangement joins TRBV7-3 to TRBJ2-1; TRBD2 might be the D (6 bases). Germline values: CDR1 SGHTA, CDR2 FQGTGA. Trimming shortened V by 1 base and J by 0 bases, and 13 bases separated the two germline ends. This CDR3 comprises 17 residues. The CDR3 DNA sequence: TGTGCCAGCAGCTTAAGGGGAGGTCCTAGCTCCTACAATGAGCAGTTCTTC. It yields the protein CASSLRGGPSSYNEQFF.

The CDR3 spells CASSLFSSGANVLTF. DNA of the CDR3: TGCGCCAGCAGCCTATTCAGCTCTGGGGCCAACGTCCTGACTTTC. The chain is built from TRBV4-1 and TRBJ2-6; no reliable D call. The V end was cut by 4 bases, the J end by 0 bases, with 7 bases between. This CDR3 comprises 15 residues. Germline CDR1 is MGHRA and CDR2 is YSYEKL.

The chain uses TRBV28 and TRBJ1-1; 7 nucleotides agree with TRBD1. Germline CDR1 reads MDHEN; CDR2 reads SYDVKM. There are 16 residues in the CDR3. With V trimmed by 6 bases and J by 2 bases, 12 bases remained unmatched. The CDR3 spells CASSRTAQGINTEAFF. In DNA, the CDR3 is TGTGCCAGCAGCCGTACCGCACAGGGGATCAACACTGAAGCTTTCTTT.

The chain employs TRBV18 and TRBJ2-2, with D maybe TRBD1 (7 bases). Germline loops: CDR1 KGHSH, CDR2 LQKENI. This CDR3 has 14 amino acids. The V end was cut by 6 bases, the J end by 6 bases, with 14 bases between. The CDR3 bases are TGTGCCAGCTCCCCGGGACAGCGGGCCGGGGAGCTGTTTTTT. Its translation: CASSPGQRAGELFF.

The chain combines TRBV6-1 with TRBJ2-7; D is undetermined. The CDR3 runs 13 residues. V lost 8 bases, J lost 2 bases, and 13 bases lay in between. Germline lookup yields CDR1 MNHNS and CDR2 SASEGT. The CDR3 reads CASVGSPTYEQYF. The CDR3 coding sequence is TGTGCCAGCGTTGGCAGTCCCACCTACGAGCAGTACTTC.

CDR3 sequence reads: CASTQGLAGAADTQYF. DNA of the CDR3: TGTGCCAGCACCCAAGGGTTAGCGGGAGCCGCAGATACGCAGTATTTT. The chain links TRBV2 to TRBJ2-3, with 9 bases identical to TRBD2. Germline CDR1 SNHLY, CDR2 FYNNEI. The V gene end was trimmed by 7 bases and the J gene end by 4 bases; junction bases not matched to a gene: 12. The CDR3 has 16 amino acids.

CDR3 sequence reads: CASSSSGGEPIYGYTF. CDR3 DNA sequence: TGTGCCAGCAGCTCCTCGGGGGGCGAACCTATCTATGGCTACACCTTC. The chain combines TRBV7-2 with TRBJ1-2, with a tentative D call TRBD1 (6 bases). Per the germline V gene, CDR1 is SGHTA and CDR2 is FQGNSA. The CDR3 contains 16 residues. Trimming removed 4 bases from V and 4 bases from J, with 19 bases in between.

The J gene is TRBJ1-5, the V gene TRBV28; 9 bases agree with TRBD1. V dropped 6 bases and J dropped 3; count of bases not matched to a gene: 9. The germline gives CDR1 MDHEN, CDR2 SYDVKM. This CDR3 has 16 amino acids. CDR3 coding DNA: TGTGCCAGCAGCTTGTGGGACAGGGATACCAATCAGCCCCAGCATTTT. It is translated as CASSLWDRDTNQPQHF.

The sample holds a few counts of this clone. The chain links TRBV30 to TRBJ1-1; D remains ambiguous. CDR1 GTSNPN and CDR2 SVGIG come from the germline V gene (reference sequence). V was pared by 3 bases and J by 0 bases, with 20 bases between. The CDR3 has 17 residues. CDR3 amino acids: CAWRRGGLRPMNTEAFF. The CDR3 DNA sequence: TGTGCCTGGAGAAGAGGTGGTTTGAGGCCTATGAACACTGAAGCTTTCTTT.

The chain combines TRBV10-1 with TRBJ2-2; no firm D call. From germline, CDR1 is WNHNN and CDR2 SYGVQD (reference sequence). This CDR3 has 12 amino acids. Trimming removed 3 bases at V and 6 bases at J, with 5 bases between. In DNA form, the CDR3 reads TGCGCCAGCAGTGATAGTTCCGGGGAGCTGTTTTTT. Its protein product is CASSDSSGELFF.

This clone was observed once. The V gene is TRBV2, the J gene TRBJ1-5; D gene unclear. The germline CDR1 and CDR2 sequences are SNHLY and FYNNEI. V was pared by 4 bases and J by 9 bases, with 19 bases between. The CDR3 sequence is 15 residues long. The CDR3 spells CASSVGRSGNGPQHF. The CDR3 coding sequence is TGTGCCAGCAGTGTAGGGCGGTCGGGGAATGGGCCCCAGCATTTT.

The chain has TRBV19 and TRBJ2-6; D ambiguous. The CDR3 loop spans 15 amino acids. V was clipped by 5 bases and J by 0 bases, with 8 bases between them. Germline CDR1 LNHDA, CDR2 SQIVND (reference sequence). This CDR3 is CASSPAGSGANVLTF. The CDR3 DNA sequence: TGTGCCAGTAGTCCGGCAGGCTCTGGGGCCAACGTCCTGACTTTC.

V gene TRBV29-1 combines with J gene TRBJ2-7; possibly TRBD2 for D (6 bases). Germline V gene data show CDR1 as SQVTM and CDR2 as ANQGSEA. This CDR3 is built from 12 residues. Trimming removed 8 bases from V and 3 bases from J, with 14 bases in between. CDR3 nucleotide sequence: TGCAGCACCACCTCGGGGGTCTACGAGCAGTACTTC. Translation: CSTTSGVYEQYF.

V usage is TRBV5-4 and J usage is TRBJ2-3, with TRBD2 as a possible D gene (6 bases). Germline lookup yields CDR1 SGHNT and CDR2 YYREEE (reference sequence). With 0 bases removed from V and 4 bases from J, the gap between germline ends came to 12 bases. CDR3 length: 15 amino acids. CDR3 loop: CASSLVGRGADTQYF. CDR3 sequence (DNA): TGTGCCAGCAGCTTGGTCGGGAGAGGTGCAGATACGCAGTATTTT.

The J gene is TRBJ1-6, the V gene TRBV30, with 8 bases that match TRBD1. In germline, CDR1 is GTSNPN, CDR2 SVGIG (reference sequence). V was clipped by 5 bases and J by 3 bases; unmatched bases: 6. The CDR3 loop spans 15 amino acids. The CDR3 sequence is CAWPGRGLYNSPLHF. Written as DNA, the CDR3 is TGTGCCTGGCCTGGCAGGGGGCTCTATAATTCACCCCTCCACTTT.

The gene calls are TRBV7-2 and TRBJ2-2; 7 bases agree with TRBD2. The CDR3 runs to 17 residues. Germline loops: CDR1 SGHTA, CDR2 FQGNSA. J lost 6 bases, V lost 1 base, and 11 bases had no gene match. The CDR3 nucleotides read TGTGCCAGCAGCTTAGGGGAGGGTGGGGCGAGAGCCGGGGAGCTGTTTTTT. Translating it yields CASSLGEGGARAGELFF.

This chain links TRBV18 with TRBJ2-1, with 10 positions matching TRBD2. V lost 5 bases and J lost 7; bases outside the gene matches: 8. Germline CDR1 reads KGHSH; CDR2 reads LQKENI. The CDR3 is 15 residues long. DNA of the CDR3: TGTGCCAGCTCAGACCTAGCGGGAGTTGGAAATGAGCAGTTCTTC. It translates to CASSDLAGVGNEQFF.

The gene calls are TRBV9 and TRBJ2-7; TRBD2 matches 12 bases. The CDR3 spans 15 residues. Trimming cost V 3 bases and J 3 bases; bases outside gene matches: 4. CDR1 is SGDLS, CDR2 YYNGEE, per germline. The CDR3 DNA reads TGTGCCAGCAGCGCAGCGACTAGCGGGAGCTACGAGCAGTACTTC. It specifies CASSAATSGSYEQYF.

The genes are TRBV5-6 and TRBJ1-2; D possibly corresponds to TRBD1 (5 bases). Per the germline V gene, CDR1 is SGHDT and CDR2 is YYEEEE. CDR3 length: 13 residues. V was shortened by 4 bases and J by 10 bases, with 17 bases between the two germline ends. The CDR3 sequence: CASSPRVGRDYTF. DNA for the CDR3: TGTGCCAGCAGCCCCCGGGTGGGGCGAGACTACACCTTC.